Given below is one TCR beta chain in context. Its antigen is still unknown. The sample holds no much larger clone one base away, and base qualities are not on file. Donors were healthy HIV-negative adults with no recently reported acute infections or vaccinations. Every donor was a Caucasian adult residing in Nashville, Tennessee, USA. CD4+ T cells were enriched by magnetic negative selection; naive cells were then positively selected on CD45RA, and the negative fraction formed the memory subset. Blood was obtained by leukapheresis, after which PBMCs were separated by Ficoll-Histopaque density gradient centrifugation and cryopreserved in liquid nitrogen vapor phase. Analytical flow cytometry was used to check the purity and quantity of each magnetically sorted T cell population. From each sorted fraction, genomic DNA was isolated and quantified by UV absorbance on a Nanodrop 2000c. This sample stems from a study of shared clonotypes between healthy human individuals (TCRdb year 2020). Study-wide context: The cohort included three men and a couple of women between 18 and 49 years of age. To estimate repertoire size and how much clonotypes are shared between individuals, the study performed deep sequencing of blood TCR repertoires from a handful of healthy adults. Per donor, leukapheresis produced somewhere between about 0.94 and 9.5 billion PBMCs. For each donor, CD4 naive and CD4 memory were each run on three plates, CD8 naive on two plates, and CD8 memory on one plate. To increase sequencing depth and limit assay-specific biases, TCR repertoire library preparation and sequencing were carried out by different laboratories using diverse techniques. On the study overall, not on this receptor specifically: Pairwise subsampling led to the expectation that sequencing depth would affect the degree of clonotype sharing among donors. Even with the large sequencing depth, rarefaction of the sorted-subset datasets indicated that sequencing was incomplete. The genetic and exposure-history diversity represented was limited by the small number of donors. Across a handful of donors, roughly 5.4% of naive CD4, 3% to 3.5% of naive CD8, about 2% of memory CD4, and roughly 0.4% of memory CD8 clonotypes were shared. Naive subsets generally had larger estimated clonotype richness than memory subsets. Only blood was sampled, and tissue TCR repertoires likely differ from those in blood. Compared with non-shared clonotypes, the clonotypes found in all four sorted-subset donors had higher generation probabilities.

The CDR3 holds 14 amino acids from the cysteine to the phenylalanine. Solely the CDR3 DNA is kept, with 42 bases framed from the first base. The CDR1 and CDR2 encoded by the germline V gene are MDHEN and SYDVKM. V and J are truncated by 2 bases and 1 base respectively, leaving an intervening sequence of 8 bases. Using the deep immunoSEQ assay, TCR CDR3 regions were amplified from genomic DNA by multiplex PCR. For each cell subset, the extracted genomic DNA was distributed evenly across all wells of several immunoSEQ 96-well plates, and each plate served as one replicate. For sorted subsets, each replicate PCR was loaded with about 0.2 ug genomic DNA, equivalent to about 33,000 T cell genomes. The purified libraries were quantified using a Qubit 3.0 fluorometer, sized with a Bioanalyzer 2100, and then quantified again using the KAPA Library Quantification kit. Each immunoSEQ 96-well plate was sequenced on its own single-read 150-cycle Illumina NextSeq 550 flow cell. The authors' analysis ran thus. Because the immunoSEQ output held only junctional sequences and lacked quality scores, the filtering could not match the filtering applied to full-length reads. To assign V/J genes and CDR3, sequences were annotated using PyIR, a Python wrapper for IgBLAST v1.9, with IMGT germline references. Reads were removed for weak V/J assignments (E-value above 1e-6), missing CDR3, stop codons, out-of-frame junctions, or ambiguous translated residues. V3J clonotypes were defined as sequences sharing an identical inferred V gene, J gene, and CDR3 amino acid sequence. Percentage overlap between repertoires was computed as shared unique clonotypes divided by the size of the smaller repertoire. Repertoire richness was assessed with RTK rarefaction, the Chao1 estimator, and Recon v2.1 estimates of unobserved clonotypes. Generation probabilities for all TCRbeta clonotypes obtained by the gDNA method from several donors were computed using OLGA. TCRdb mirrors the immuneACCESS table, restricted to in-frame sequences. Some clones are absent from its copies; in checked studies, under half trace to an unresolved V gene, and the reason for the others is unknown. V and J calls and clone size are those listed in that table; D and trimming were worked out from the DNA. The sample has 1,400,000 or so clones on record, approximately 98.5% of them singletons. The ten largest account for 0.36% of the sample.

The receptor's source is a young man in good health. Input material: naive CD4+ T cells sorted from blood. The sample's cell subset or site label, in plain terms: CD45RA+ positively selected. The rearranged chain carries TRBV28 and TRBJ1-2; the D gene cannot be named for sure. In nucleotide form, the sequence is TGTGCCAGCAGTTTAAACAGTTTTAACTATGGCTACACCTTC. Its product reads: CASSLNSFNYGYTF.